A single T cell receptor beta chain is shown here with its context. What it binds is not known. Profiled with immunoSEQ multiplex PCR; TCRdb holds only in-frame clones, not every one. The top ten clones hold about 13% of a sample with some 120,000 clones, about 85% of them seen once. All patients were mismatch repair deficient, assessed by either PCR or immunohistochemistry. TCRs were sequenced from a few patients responding to pembrolizumab. The sample belongs to a study of PD-1 blockade in mismatch repair-deficient tumors. Study details: All were previously treated, progressing patients with over 9 mismatch repair-deficient cancer types. Study conclusions and caveats: After pembrolizumab, tumor-resident clones rose rapidly, then generally contracted before radiologic responses.

CDR1 SGHVS and CDR2 FNYEAQ come from the germline V gene. V lost 5 bases, J lost 6 bases, and 2 bases stayed unmatched. The length of the CDR3 is 15 residues. This sequence originates from an adult with mismatch repair-deficient cancer. The V call is TRBV7-6, the J call TRBJ2-2; 14 bases align to TRBD2. The material was peripheral blood, obtained 44 weeks after starting pembrolizumab. CDR3 region: CASSVTSGRAGELFF. CDR3 DNA sequence: TGTGCCAGCAGCGTGACTAGCGGGAGGGCCGGGGAGCTGTTTTTT.